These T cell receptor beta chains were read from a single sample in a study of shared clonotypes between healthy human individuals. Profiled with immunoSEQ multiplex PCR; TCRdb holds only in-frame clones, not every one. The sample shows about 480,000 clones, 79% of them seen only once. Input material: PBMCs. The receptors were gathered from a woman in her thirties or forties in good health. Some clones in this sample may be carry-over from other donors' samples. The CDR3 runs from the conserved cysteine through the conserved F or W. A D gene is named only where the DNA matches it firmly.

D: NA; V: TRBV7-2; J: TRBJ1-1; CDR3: CASSAAGAYMNTEAFF; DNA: TGTGCCAGCAGCGCGGCGGGTGCCTACATGAACACTGAAGCTTTCTTT
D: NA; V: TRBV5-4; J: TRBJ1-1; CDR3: CASSLQLGDTEAFF; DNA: TGTGCCAGCAGCTTGCAACTTGGGGACACTGAAGCTTTCTTT
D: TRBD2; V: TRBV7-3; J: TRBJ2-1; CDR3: CASSPEGLAGNNEQFF; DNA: TGTGCCAGCAGCCCTGAGGGACTAGCGGGAAACAATGAGCAGTTCTTC
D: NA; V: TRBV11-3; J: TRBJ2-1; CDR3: CASSPLGGTRAEQFF; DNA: TGTGCCAGCAGTCCCCTAGGGGGGACAAGGGCTGAGCAGTTCTTC
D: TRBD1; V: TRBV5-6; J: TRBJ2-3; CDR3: CASSLGSGGSDTQYF; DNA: TGTGCCAGCAGCTTGGGCTCAGGGGGTTCAGATACGCAGTATTTT
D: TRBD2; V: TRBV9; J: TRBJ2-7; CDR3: CAREVAPYEQYF; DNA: TGTGCCCGGGAGGTCGCCCCCTACGAGCAGTACTTC
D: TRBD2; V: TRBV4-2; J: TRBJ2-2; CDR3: CASRPAGGDTGELFF; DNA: TGTGCCAGCAGGCCTGCTGGGGGGGACACCGGGGAGCTGTTTTTT
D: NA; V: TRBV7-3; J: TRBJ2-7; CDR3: CASSDPRNSYEQYF; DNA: TGTGCCAGCAGCGATCCTAGAAACTCCTACGAGCAGTACTTC
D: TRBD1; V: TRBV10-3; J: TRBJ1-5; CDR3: CAISESDRGDDQPQHF; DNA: TGTGCCATCAGTGAATCGGACAGGGGTGACGATCAGCCCCAGCATTTT
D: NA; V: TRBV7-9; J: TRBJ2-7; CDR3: CASSSGNPDYEQYF; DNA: TGTGCCAGCAGCTCTGGCAACCCCGATTACGAGCAGTACTTC
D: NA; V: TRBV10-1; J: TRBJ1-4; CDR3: CASSGSSDEKLFF; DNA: TGCGCCAGCAGTGGGTCCAGCGATGAAAAACTGTTTTTT
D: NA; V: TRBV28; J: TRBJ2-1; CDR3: CASSLGNEQFF; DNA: TGTGCCAGCAGTTTGGGGAACGAGCAGTTCTTC
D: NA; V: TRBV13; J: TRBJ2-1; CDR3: CASSLGGAQHGPFF; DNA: TGTGCCAGCAGCTTAGGGGGAGCCCAACACGGCCCGTTCTTC